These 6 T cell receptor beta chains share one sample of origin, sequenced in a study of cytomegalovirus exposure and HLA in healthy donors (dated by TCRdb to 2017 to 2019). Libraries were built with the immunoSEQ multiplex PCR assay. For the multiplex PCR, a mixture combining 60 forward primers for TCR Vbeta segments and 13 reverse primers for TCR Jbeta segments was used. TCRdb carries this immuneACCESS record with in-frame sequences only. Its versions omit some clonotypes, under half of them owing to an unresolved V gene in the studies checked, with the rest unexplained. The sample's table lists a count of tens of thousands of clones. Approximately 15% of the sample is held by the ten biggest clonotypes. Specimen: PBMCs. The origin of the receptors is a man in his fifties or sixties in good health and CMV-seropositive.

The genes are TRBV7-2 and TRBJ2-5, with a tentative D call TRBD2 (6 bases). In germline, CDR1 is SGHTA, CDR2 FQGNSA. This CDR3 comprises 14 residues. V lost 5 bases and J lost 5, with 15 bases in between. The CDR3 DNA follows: TGTGCCAGCAGCCCGGCCCTAGCGTTGGAGACCCAGTACTTC. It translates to CASSPALALETQYF.

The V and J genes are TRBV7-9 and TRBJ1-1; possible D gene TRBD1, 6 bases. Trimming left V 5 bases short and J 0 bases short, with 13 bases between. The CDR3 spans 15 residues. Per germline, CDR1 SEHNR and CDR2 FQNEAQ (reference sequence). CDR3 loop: CASSTRDNMNTEAFF. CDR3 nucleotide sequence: TGTGCCAGCAGCACCCGGGACAACATGAACACTGAAGCTTTCTTT.

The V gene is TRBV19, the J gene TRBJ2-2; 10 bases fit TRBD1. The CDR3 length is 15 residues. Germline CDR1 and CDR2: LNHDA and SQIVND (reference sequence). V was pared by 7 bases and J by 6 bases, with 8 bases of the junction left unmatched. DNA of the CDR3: TGTGCCAGTAACCCGGGACAGGGGATGTCCGGGGAGCTGTTTTTT. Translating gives CASNPGQGMSGELFF.

CDR3 in DNA: TGCGCCAGCAGCCAGGGGACCACAGGGGGGGGCTACACCTTC. Protein product: CASSQGTTGGGYTF. The chain employs TRBV4-3 and TRBJ1-2; 8 nucleotides agree with TRBD1. Germline lookup yields CDR1 LGHNA and CDR2 YSLEER. The V and J ends lost 3 bases and 8 bases, in that order; junction bases with no gene match: 8. The CDR3 covers 14 residues.

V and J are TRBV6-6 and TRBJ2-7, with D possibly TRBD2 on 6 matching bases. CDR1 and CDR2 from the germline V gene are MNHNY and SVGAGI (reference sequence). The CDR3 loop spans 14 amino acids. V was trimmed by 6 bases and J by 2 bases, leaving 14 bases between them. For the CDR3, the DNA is TGTGCCAGCAGCCGCCTTGGGGGGACCTACGAGCAGTACTTC. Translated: CASSRLGGTYEQYF.

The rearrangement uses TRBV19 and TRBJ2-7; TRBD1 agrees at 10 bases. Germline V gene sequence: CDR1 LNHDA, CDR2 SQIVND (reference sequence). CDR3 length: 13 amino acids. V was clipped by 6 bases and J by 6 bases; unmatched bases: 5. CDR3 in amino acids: CASRLGQGTEQYF. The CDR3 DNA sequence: TGTGCCAGTAGGTTGGGACAGGGGACCGAGCAGTACTTC.